Listed below are T cell receptor beta chains from one sample, sequenced in a study of blood T cell repertoires in COVID-19. Sequencing used immunoSEQ multiplex PCR; TCRdb keeps in-frame clones, though not all of them. The sample yields 250,000 or so clones, about 90% seen once. Sample: peripheral blood. The receptor source for this set is a woman between 55 and 75 years old with acute or convalescent COVID-19. Each CDR3 is given with its conserved first and last residue. D genes are given only for firm matches. Rows may omit the clone size; those that give it use once, few, many or a size class.

clone size: .; J gene: TRBJ2-2; V gene: TRBV6-5; D gene: TRBD2; CDR3 DNA: TGTGCCAGCGGAGGGTGGCGGGGGGGCGCCGGGGAGCTGTTTTTT; CDR3 protein: CASGGWRGGAGELFF
clone size: .; J gene: TRBJ2-7; V gene: TRBV5-1; D gene: TRBD1; CDR3 DNA: TGCGCCAGCAGCTCCAGGACAGGGTCGCACGAGCAGTACTTC; CDR3 protein: CASSSRTGSHEQYF
clone size: .; J gene: TRBJ1-1; V gene: TRBV6-5; D gene: .; CDR3 DNA: TGTGCCAGCTGGTCCTTAGGGGTCATGGCTGAAGCTTTCTTT; CDR3 protein: CASWSLGVMAEAFF
clone size: .; J gene: TRBJ2-7; V gene: TRBV28; D gene: TRBD1; CDR3 DNA: TGTGCCAGCAGGGGGACAGCTAAGAGCTCCTACGAGCAGTACTTC; CDR3 protein: CASRGTAKSSYEQYF
clone size: .; J gene: TRBJ1-2; V gene: TRBV18; D gene: .; CDR3 DNA: TGTGCCAGCTCACCACCTTTAAGAGGGTATGGCTACACCTTC; CDR3 protein: CASSPPLRGYGYTF
clone size: few; J gene: TRBJ2-5; V gene: TRBV5-4; D gene: TRBD2; CDR3 DNA: TGTGCCAGCAGCTTGGCCTCTAGCGGGGGAGAGACCCAGTACTTC; CDR3 protein: CASSLASSGGETQYF
clone size: .; J gene: TRBJ2-1; V gene: TRBV28; D gene: .; CDR3 DNA: TGTGCCAGCAGCTCCCTGGGAGGTTGGGGTAATGAGCAGTTCTTC; CDR3 protein: CASSSLGGWGNEQFF
clone size: .; J gene: TRBJ1-1; V gene: TRBV5-1; D gene: TRBD1; CDR3 DNA: TGCGCCAGCAGCTCGACAGGGGCGGCGGGTGAAGCTTTCTTT; CDR3 protein: CASSSTGAAGEAFF
clone size: .; J gene: TRBJ2-5; V gene: TRBV19; D gene: TRBD1; CDR3 DNA: TGTGCCAGTAGTGTGACAGGGACCCAAGAGACCCAGTACTTC; CDR3 protein: CASSVTGTQETQYF
clone size: once; J gene: TRBJ1-1; V gene: TRBV19; D gene: TRBD1; CDR3 DNA: TGTGCCAGTAGTATCAGGGGGGCAGACACTGAAGCTTTCTTT; CDR3 protein: CASSIRGADTEAFF
clone size: .; J gene: TRBJ1-1; V gene: TRBV5-1; D gene: .; CDR3 DNA: TGCGCCAGCAGCTCGTCCGGCAGGGGGAACACTGAAGCTTTCTTT; CDR3 protein: CASSSSGRGNTEAFF
clone size: .; J gene: TRBJ2-1; V gene: TRBV5-1; D gene: .; CDR3 DNA: TGCGCCAGCAGCTTGAGTTCGGGGTATCAGTTCTTC; CDR3 protein: CASSLSSGYQFF